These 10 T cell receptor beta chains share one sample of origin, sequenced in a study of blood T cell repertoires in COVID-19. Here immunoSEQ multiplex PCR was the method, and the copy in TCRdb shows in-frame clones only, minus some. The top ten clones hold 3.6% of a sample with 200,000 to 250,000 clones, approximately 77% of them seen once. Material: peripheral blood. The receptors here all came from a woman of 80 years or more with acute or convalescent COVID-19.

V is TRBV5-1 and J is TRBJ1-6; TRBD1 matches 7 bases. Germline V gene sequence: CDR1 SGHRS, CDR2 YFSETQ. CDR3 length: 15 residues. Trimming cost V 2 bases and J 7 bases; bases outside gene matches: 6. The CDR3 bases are TGCGCCAGCAGCTTAAACAGGGGCACGAATTCACCCCTCCACTTT. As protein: CASSLNRGTNSPLHF.

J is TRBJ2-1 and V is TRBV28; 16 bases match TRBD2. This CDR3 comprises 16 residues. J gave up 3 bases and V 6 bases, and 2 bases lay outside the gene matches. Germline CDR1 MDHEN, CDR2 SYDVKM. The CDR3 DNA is TGTGCCAGCAGCGGGACTAGCGGGGGGGTCTACAATGAGCAGTTCTTC. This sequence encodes CASSGTSGGVYNEQFF. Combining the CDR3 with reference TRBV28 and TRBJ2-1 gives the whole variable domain DVKVTQSSRYLVKRTGEKVFLECVQDMDHENMFWYRQDPGLGLRLIYFSYDVKMKEKGDIPEGYSVSREKKERFSLILESASTNQTSMYLCASSGTSGGVYNEQFFGPGTRLTVL.

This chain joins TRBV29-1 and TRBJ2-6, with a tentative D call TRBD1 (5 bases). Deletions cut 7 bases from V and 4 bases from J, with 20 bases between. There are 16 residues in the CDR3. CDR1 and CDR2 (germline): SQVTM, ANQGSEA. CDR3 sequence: CSAAGSSSSGANVLTF. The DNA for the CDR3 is TGCAGCGCCGCAGGGTCTAGTTCATCCGGGGCCAACGTCCTGACTTTC.

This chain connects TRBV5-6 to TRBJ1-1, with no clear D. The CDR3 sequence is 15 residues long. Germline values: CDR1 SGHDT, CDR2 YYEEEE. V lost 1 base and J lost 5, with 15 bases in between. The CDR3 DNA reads TGTGCCAGCAGCTTGATTGGCCCCAGGAGGACTGAAGCTTTCTTT. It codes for CASSLIGPRRTEAFF. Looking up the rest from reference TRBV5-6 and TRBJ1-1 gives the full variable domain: DAGVTQSPTHLIKTRGQQVTLRCSPKSGHDTVSWYQQALGQGPQFIFQYYEEEERQRGNFPDRFSGHQFPNYSSELNVNALLLGDSALYLCASSLIGPRRTEAFFGQGTRLTVV.

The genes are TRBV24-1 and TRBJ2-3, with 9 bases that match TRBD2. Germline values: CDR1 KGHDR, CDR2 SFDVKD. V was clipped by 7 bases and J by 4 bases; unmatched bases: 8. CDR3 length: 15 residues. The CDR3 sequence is CATSSRGGASDTQYF. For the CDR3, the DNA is TGTGCCACCAGCTCTCGCGGGGGGGCGTCAGATACGCAGTATTTT.

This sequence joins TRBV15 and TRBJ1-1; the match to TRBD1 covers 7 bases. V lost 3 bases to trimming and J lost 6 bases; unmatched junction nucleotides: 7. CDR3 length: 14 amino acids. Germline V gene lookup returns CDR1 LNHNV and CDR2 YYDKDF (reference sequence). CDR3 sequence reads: CATSRETGSAEAFF. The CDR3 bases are TGTGCCACCAGCAGGGAGACAGGGTCCGCTGAAGCTTTCTTT. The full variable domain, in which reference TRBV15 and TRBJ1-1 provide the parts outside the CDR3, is DAMVIQNPRYQVTQFGKPVTLSCSQTLNHNVMYWYQQKSSQAPKLLFHYYDKDFNNEADTPDNFQSRRPNTSFCFLDIRSPGLGDTAMYLCATSRETGSAEAFFGQGTRLTVV.

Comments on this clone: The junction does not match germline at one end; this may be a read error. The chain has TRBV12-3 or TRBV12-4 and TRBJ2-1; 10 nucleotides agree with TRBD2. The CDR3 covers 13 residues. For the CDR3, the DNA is TGTGCCAGCAGTTCCCAGGCTAGCGGGGGCCCGATCTTC. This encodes CASSSQASGGPIF.

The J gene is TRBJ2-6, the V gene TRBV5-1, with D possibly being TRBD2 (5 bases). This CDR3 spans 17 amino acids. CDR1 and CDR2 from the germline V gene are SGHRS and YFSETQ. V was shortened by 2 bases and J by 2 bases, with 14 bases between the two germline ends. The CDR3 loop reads CASSFEGVSTGANVLTF. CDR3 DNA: TGCGCCAGCAGCTTTGAGGGAGTTTCAACTGGGGCCAACGTCCTGACTTTC.

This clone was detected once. CDR3 protein: CASSFSNSNQPQHF. The CDR3 DNA sequence: TGTGCCAGTAGCTTCAGTAATAGCAATCAGCCCCAGCATTTT. The V gene is TRBV19, the J gene TRBJ1-5, with unresolved D. The CDR3 is 14 amino acids. The germline V and J ends were trimmed by 6 bases and 0 bases, with 9 bases remaining between them. Germline V CDR1 and CDR2: LNHDA, SQIVND (reference sequence).

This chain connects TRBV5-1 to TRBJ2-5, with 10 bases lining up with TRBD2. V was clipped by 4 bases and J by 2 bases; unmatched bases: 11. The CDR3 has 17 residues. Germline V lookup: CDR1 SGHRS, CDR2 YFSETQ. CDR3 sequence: CASSQTLAGAQQETQYF. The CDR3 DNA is TGCGCCAGCAGCCAGACCCTAGCGGGGGCGCAACAAGAGACCCAGTACTTC.